Each of the 20 T cell receptor beta chains below was sequenced from the same sample in a study of OX40 agonist ivuxolimab in advanced cancers. Clones were sequenced by immunoSEQ multiplex PCR, and TCRdb holds only the in-frame ones, with some missing. Here the sample spans about 44,000 clones, roughly 90% being singletons. The sample in question was CD4+ or CD8+ T cells sorted from blood, obtained in a trial of the OX40 agonist ivuxolimab. These receptor sequences come from an adult with an advanced solid tumor such as melanoma, head and neck, liver or kidney cancer.

The chain uses TRBV30 and TRBJ2-7, with D perhaps matching TRBD2 (6 bases). Deletions cut 2 bases from V and 2 bases from J, with 19 bases between. Germline V gene data show CDR1 as GTSNPN and CDR2 as SVGIG (reference sequence). The CDR3 spans 16 residues. For the CDR3, the DNA is TGTGCCTGGAGTTTTTTCGGGGCAGGACTAACCTACGAGCAGTACTTC. Residues: CAWSFFGAGLTYEQYF.

This rearrangement joins TRBV27 to TRBJ2-3, with TRBD1 matching 7 bases. V dropped 7 bases and J dropped 2; count of bases not matched to a gene: 6. The CDR3 length is 14 residues. CDR1 and CDR2 (germline): MNHEY, SMNVEV (reference sequence). This CDR3 reads CASMNRGATDTQYF. In nucleotides, the CDR3 is TGTGCCAGCATGAACAGGGGAGCCACAGATACGCAGTATTTT.

This chain connects TRBV10-3 to TRBJ1-1; the D gene is possibly TRBD1 (5 bases). CDR3 length: 14 amino acids. CDR1 and CDR2 from the germline V gene are ENHRY and SYGVKD. With 2 bases removed from V and 6 bases from J, the gap between germline ends came to 13 bases. CDR3 bases: TGTGCCATCAGTGAGAGGCCCGGGACCCCTGAAGCTTTCTTT. Amino acid sequence: CAISERPGTPEAFF.

The chain links TRBV29-1 to TRBJ1-1, with 7 bases aligning to TRBD1. With V trimmed by 7 bases and J by 1 base, 3 bases remained unmatched. CDR1 SQVTM and CDR2 ANQGSEA come from the germline V gene. The CDR3 is 12 residues long. In DNA, the CDR3 is TGCAGCGCCAGACAGGGGAACACTGAAGCTTTCTTT. This sequence encodes CSARQGNTEAFF.

This chain connects TRBV11-2 to TRBJ2-7, with 8 bases matching TRBD1. The CDR3 is 14 residues long. The V segment lost 6 bases and the J segment 3 bases; nucleotides outside the gene matches: 7. The germline CDR1 and CDR2 sequences are SGHAT and FQNNGV. As DNA, the CDR3 is TGTGCCAGCAGTTCTGTAACAGGGGGCTACGAGCAGTACTTC. Amino acids: CASSSVTGGYEQYF.

The chain carries TRBV4-1 and TRBJ1-4, with D maybe TRBD1 (6 bases). CDR1 is MGHRA and CDR2 is YSYEKL in the germline V gene. The CDR3 is 14 residues long. V gave up 3 bases and J gave up 8 bases, with 13 bases separating them. This CDR3 reads CASSQIGGGEKLFF. The CDR3 coding sequence is TGCGCCAGCAGCCAGATAGGGGGGGGAGAAAAACTGTTTTTT.

The chain is built from TRBV7-2 and TRBJ2-7; D might be TRBD1 (5 bases). The CDR3 extends over 15 amino acids. CDR1 and CDR2 (germline): SGHTA, FQGNSA. The V and J ends lost 5 bases and 1 base respectively, with 15 bases between them. CDR3 sequence: CASSNLLGASYEQYF. Written as DNA, the CDR3 is TGTGCCAGCAGCAACCTGCTAGGGGCTTCCTACGAGCAGTACTTC.

The chain carries TRBV2 and TRBJ2-7; D is possibly TRBD2 (6 bases). With 2 bases removed from V and 3 bases from J, the gap between germline ends came to 14 bases. Germline V gene sequence: CDR1 SNHLY, CDR2 FYNNEI. CDR3 length: 15 residues. The CDR3 region has the DNA TGTGCCAGCAGTGAAACGGGGGACCCAGGCTACGAGCAGTACTTC. It codes for CASSETGDPGYEQYF.

The gene calls are TRBV4-1 and TRBJ2-2, with a tentative D call TRBD1 (5 bases). Per germline, CDR1 MGHRA and CDR2 YSYEKL. The CDR3 is 17 residues long. The ends were cut back, 0 bases at V and 7 bases at J, with 18 bases in the middle. This chain's CDR3 is CASSQEGPRASIGELFF. CDR3 nucleotide sequence: TGCGCCAGCAGCCAAGAAGGGCCCAGGGCCTCTATCGGGGAGCTGTTTTTT.

V gene TRBV7-6 combines with J gene TRBJ2-7, with D possibly called TRBD1 or TRBD2 (5 bases each). With 4 bases removed from V and 5 bases from J, the gap between germline ends came to 15 bases. CDR3 length: 14 residues. CDR1 is SGHVS and CDR2 is FNYEAQ in the germline V gene. CDR3: CASSSNPGTDEQYF. DNA for the CDR3: TGTGCCAGCAGCTCGAACCCTGGGACGGACGAGCAGTACTTC.

The chain is built from TRBV4-1 and TRBJ1-6, with TRBD1 as a possible D gene (6 bases). V gave up 1 base and J gave up 0 bases, with 13 bases separating them. The CDR3 extends over 18 amino acids. Per the germline V gene, CDR1 is MGHRA and CDR2 is YSYEKL. The CDR3 loop reads CASSQVGGTLSYNSPLHF. In DNA, the CDR3 is TGCGCCAGCAGCCAAGTTGGGGGGACACTCTCCTATAATTCACCCCTCCACTTT.

This chain joins TRBV5-1 and TRBJ1-2; D unclear. This CDR3 contains 14 residues. The germline V and J ends were trimmed by 6 bases and 0 bases, with 12 bases remaining between them. The germline V gene has CDR1 SGHRS and CDR2 YFSETQ. This CDR3 reads CASTAPEANYGYTF. In DNA, the CDR3 is TGCGCCAGCACGGCCCCCGAGGCTAACTATGGCTACACCTTC.

This clone appeared once. The genes are TRBV9 and TRBJ2-3; 12 nucleotides match TRBD2. Unmatched junction bases numbered 3, after V lost 0 bases and J lost 4 bases. Germline V lookup: CDR1 SGDLS, CDR2 YYNGEE. The CDR3 loop spans 16 amino acids. CDR3 residues: CASSVALAGGPDTQYF. DNA for the CDR3: TGTGCCAGCAGCGTAGCCCTAGCGGGGGGGCCAGATACGCAGTATTTT.

The chain recombines TRBV6-5 with TRBJ1-1; D ambiguous. Trimming shortened V by 1 base and J by 4 bases, and 10 bases separated the two germline ends. The CDR3 contains 14 residues. In germline, CDR1 is MNHEY, CDR2 SVGAGI. CDR3 residues: CASSYFEGSTEAFF. The CDR3 DNA follows: TGTGCCAGCAGTTACTTTGAGGGATCCACTGAAGCTTTCTTT.

V is TRBV9 and J is TRBJ2-2; no reliable D call. V dropped 4 bases and J dropped 0 bases, with 13 bases sitting between them. Germline CDR1 SGDLS, CDR2 YYNGEE. The CDR3 contains 16 residues. CDR3 DNA: TGTGCCAGCAGCCCAATCCCGGCCCCGAACACCGGGGAGCTGTTTTTT. It yields the protein CASSPIPAPNTGELFF.

This clone was detected ten times or more. This chain uses TRBV28 with TRBJ2-3; 10 bases align to TRBD1. V lost 6 bases and J lost 3; bases outside the gene matches: 6. Germline V gene lookup returns CDR1 MDHEN and CDR2 SYDVKM. The CDR3 covers 15 residues. The CDR3: CASRRDRGVTDTQYF. CDR3 DNA sequence: TGTGCCAGCAGGAGGGACAGGGGAGTTACAGATACGCAGTATTTT.

This chain connects TRBV30 to TRBJ2-7, with D possibly TRBD2 on 5 matching bases. This CDR3 contains 12 residues. Trimming removed 3 bases at V and 4 bases at J, with 10 bases between. Germline V gene sequence: CDR1 GTSNPN, CDR2 SVGIG (reference sequence). The chain's CDR3 is CAWSRGSYEQYF. DNA for the CDR3: TGTGCCTGGAGCCGAGGGAGTTACGAGCAGTACTTC.

This chain links TRBV5-6 with TRBJ1-4; no clear D. CDR1 SGHDT and CDR2 YYEEEE come from the germline V gene. CDR3 length: 16 amino acids. V lost 0 bases and J lost 7, with 16 bases in between. CDR3: CASSLAEHQILEKLFF. The CDR3 DNA reads as TGTGCCAGCAGCTTGGCCGAGCATCAGATTCTTGAAAAACTGTTTTTT.

The chain joins TRBV27 to TRBJ1-3; 7 bases align to TRBD1. The CDR3 runs to 15 residues. Germline V gives CDR1 MNHEY, CDR2 SMNVEV (reference sequence). With V trimmed by 7 bases and J by 4 bases, 10 bases remained unmatched. As DNA, the CDR3 is TGTGCCAGCACCCTCTTCCCAGGGGGAGGAAACACCATATATTTT. Translation: CASTLFPGGGNTIYF.

The rearrangement uses TRBV28 and TRBJ1-5; 9 nucleotides line up with TRBD1. Germline V gives CDR1 MDHEN, CDR2 SYDVKM. J lost 4 bases, V lost 6 bases, and 4 bases had no gene match. The CDR3 loop spans 14 amino acids. The CDR3 spells CASRLGTGNQPQHF. Here the CDR3 DNA reads TGTGCCAGCAGGCTAGGGACAGGGAATCAGCCCCAGCATTTT.